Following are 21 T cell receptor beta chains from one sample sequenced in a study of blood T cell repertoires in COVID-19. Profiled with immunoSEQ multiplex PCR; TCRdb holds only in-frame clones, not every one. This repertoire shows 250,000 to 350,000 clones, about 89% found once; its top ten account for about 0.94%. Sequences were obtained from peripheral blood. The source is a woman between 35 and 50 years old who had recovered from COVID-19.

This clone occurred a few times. CDR3 sequence reads: CASSESRVSPLHF. In DNA form, the CDR3 reads TGTGCCAGCAGTGAAAGCAGGGTTTCACCCCTCCACTTT. The chain combines TRBV6-1 with TRBJ1-6, with D perhaps matching TRBD1 (5 bases). The germline V and J ends were trimmed by 2 bases and 9 bases, with 8 bases remaining between them. The CDR3 is 13 amino acids. Germline V gene sequence: CDR1 MNHNS, CDR2 SASEGT.

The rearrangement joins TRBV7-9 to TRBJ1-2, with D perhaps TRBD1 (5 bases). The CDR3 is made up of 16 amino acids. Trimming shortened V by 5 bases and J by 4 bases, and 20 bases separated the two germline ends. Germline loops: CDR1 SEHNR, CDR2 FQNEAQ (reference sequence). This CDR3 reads CASSPQGQGYPYGYTF. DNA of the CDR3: TGTGCCAGCAGCCCCCAGGGTCAGGGATACCCCTATGGCTACACCTTC.

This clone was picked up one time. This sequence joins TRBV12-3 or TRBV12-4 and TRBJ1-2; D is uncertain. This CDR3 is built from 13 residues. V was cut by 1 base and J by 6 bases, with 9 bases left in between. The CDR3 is CASSLGPGDGYTF. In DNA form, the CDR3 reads TGTGCCAGCAGTTTAGGCCCCGGAGATGGCTACACCTTC.

The CDR3 nucleotides read TGCGCCAGCAGCACGGACGGGACTAGCGGGACGACGCAGTATTTT. Translating gives CASSTDGTSGTTQYF. J is TRBJ2-3 and V is TRBV5-1, with 13 bases lining up with TRBD2. This CDR3 comprises 15 residues. Germline values: CDR1 SGHRS, CDR2 YFSETQ. The V segment lost 4 bases and the J segment 9 bases; nucleotides outside the gene matches: 8.

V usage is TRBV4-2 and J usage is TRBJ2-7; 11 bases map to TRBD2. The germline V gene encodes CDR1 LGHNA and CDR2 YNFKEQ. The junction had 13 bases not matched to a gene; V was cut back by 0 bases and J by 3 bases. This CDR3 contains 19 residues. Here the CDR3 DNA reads TGTGCCAGCAGCCAAGATATGTTCCTAGCGGGAGGCTACTTCTACGAGCAGTACTTC. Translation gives CASSQDMFLAGGYFYEQYF.

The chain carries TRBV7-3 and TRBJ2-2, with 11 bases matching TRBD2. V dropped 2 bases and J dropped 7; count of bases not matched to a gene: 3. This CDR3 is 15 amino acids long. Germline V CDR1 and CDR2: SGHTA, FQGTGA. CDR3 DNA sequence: TGTGCCAGCAGCTTAGTAGCGGGAGGGTTCGGGGAGCTGTTTTTT. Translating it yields CASSLVAGGFGELFF.

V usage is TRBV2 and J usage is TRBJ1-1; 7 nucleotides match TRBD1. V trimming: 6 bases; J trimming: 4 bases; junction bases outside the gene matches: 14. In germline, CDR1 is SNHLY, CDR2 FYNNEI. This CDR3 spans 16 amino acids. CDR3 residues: CASREPTGILLTEAFF. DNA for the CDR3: TGTGCCAGCAGGGAACCGACAGGGATTCTCCTCACTGAAGCTTTCTTT.

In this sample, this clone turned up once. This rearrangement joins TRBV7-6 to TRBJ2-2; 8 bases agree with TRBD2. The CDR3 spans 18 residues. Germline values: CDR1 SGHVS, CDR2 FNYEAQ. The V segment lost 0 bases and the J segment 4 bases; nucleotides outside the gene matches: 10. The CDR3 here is CASSLAERAGVSTGELFF. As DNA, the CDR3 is TGTGCCAGCAGCTTAGCGGAGCGAGCGGGAGTGAGCACCGGGGAGCTGTTTTTT.

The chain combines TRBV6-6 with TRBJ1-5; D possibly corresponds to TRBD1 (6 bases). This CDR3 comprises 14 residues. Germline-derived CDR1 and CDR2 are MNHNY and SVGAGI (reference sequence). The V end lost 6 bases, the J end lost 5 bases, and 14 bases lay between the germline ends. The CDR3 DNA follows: TGTGCCAGCAGGCTACAGGGATCGGATCAGCCCCAGCATTTT. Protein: CASRLQGSDQPQHF.

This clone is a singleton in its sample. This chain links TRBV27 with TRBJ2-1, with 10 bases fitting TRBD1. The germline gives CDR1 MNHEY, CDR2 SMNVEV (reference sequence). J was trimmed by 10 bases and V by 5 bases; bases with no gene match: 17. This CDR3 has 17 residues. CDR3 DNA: TGTGCCAGCAGTCCTGACTTCCGGGACAGGGGTCCTAAGGAGCAGTTCTTC. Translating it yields CASSPDFRDRGPKEQFF.

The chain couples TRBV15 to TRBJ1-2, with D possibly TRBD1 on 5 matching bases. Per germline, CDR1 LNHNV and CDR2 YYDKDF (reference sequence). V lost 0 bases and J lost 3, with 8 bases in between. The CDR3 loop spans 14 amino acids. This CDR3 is CATSRDRRDYGYTF. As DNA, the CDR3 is TGTGCCACCAGCAGAGATCGCAGGGACTATGGCTACACCTTC.

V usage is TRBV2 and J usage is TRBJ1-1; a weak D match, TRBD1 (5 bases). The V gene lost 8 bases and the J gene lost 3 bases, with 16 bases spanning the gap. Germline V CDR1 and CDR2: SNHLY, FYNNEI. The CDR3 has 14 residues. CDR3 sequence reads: CASVELTEDTEAFF. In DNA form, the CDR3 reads TGTGCCAGCGTTGAGCTGACAGAGGACACTGAAGCTTTCTTT.

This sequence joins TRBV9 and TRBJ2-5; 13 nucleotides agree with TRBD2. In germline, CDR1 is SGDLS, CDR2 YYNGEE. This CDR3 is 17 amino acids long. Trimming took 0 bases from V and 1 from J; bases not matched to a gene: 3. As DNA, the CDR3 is TGTGCCAGCAGCGTAGGGGGACTAGCGGGGATCCAAGAGACCCAGTACTTC. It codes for CASSVGGLAGIQETQYF.

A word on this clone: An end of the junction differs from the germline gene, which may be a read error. CDR3 in DNA: TGTGCCAGCAGCTTTGGACAGATGAACTCTGAAGCTTTCTTT. This codes for CASSFGQMNSEAFF. The V call is TRBV11-3, the J call TRBJ1-1; possible D gene TRBD1, 6 bases. This CDR3 has 14 amino acids. Germline-derived CDR1 and CDR2 are SGHNT and YENEEA. Full variable domain (rest looked up from reference TRBV11-3 and TRBJ1-1): EAGVVQSPRYKIIEKKQPVAFWCNPISGHNTLYWYLQNLGQGPELLIRYENEEAVDDSQLPKDRFSAERLKGVDSTLKIQPAELGDSAVYLCASSFGQMNSEAFFGQGTRLTVV.

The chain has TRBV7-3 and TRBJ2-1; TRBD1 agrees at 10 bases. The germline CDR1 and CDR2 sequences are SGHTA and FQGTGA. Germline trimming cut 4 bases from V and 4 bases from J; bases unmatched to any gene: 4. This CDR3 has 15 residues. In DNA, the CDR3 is TGTGCCAGCAGCTCGGGACAGGGGAGGTACAATGAGCAGTTCTTC. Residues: CASSSGQGRYNEQFF.

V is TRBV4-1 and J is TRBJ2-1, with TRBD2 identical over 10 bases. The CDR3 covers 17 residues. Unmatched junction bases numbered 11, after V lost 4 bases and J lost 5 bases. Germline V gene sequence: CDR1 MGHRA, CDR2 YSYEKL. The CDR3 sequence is CASSRGPGLAIDNEQFF. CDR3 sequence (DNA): TGCGCCAGCAGCCGAGGACCGGGACTAGCGATTGACAATGAGCAGTTCTTC.

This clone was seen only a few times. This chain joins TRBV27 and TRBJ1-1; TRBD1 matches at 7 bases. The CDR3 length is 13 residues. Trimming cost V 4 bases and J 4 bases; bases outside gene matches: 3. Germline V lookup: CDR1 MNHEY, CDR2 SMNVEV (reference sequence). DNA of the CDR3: TGTGCCAGCAGTTACAGGGGTGGCACTGAAGCTTTCTTT. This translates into CASSYRGGTEAFF.

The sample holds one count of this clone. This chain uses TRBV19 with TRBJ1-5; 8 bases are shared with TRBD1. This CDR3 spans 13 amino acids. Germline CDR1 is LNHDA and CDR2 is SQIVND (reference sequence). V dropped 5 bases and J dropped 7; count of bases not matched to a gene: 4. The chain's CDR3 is CASSPGGQQPQHF. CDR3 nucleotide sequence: TGTGCCAGTAGTCCAGGGGGCCAACAGCCCCAGCATTTT.

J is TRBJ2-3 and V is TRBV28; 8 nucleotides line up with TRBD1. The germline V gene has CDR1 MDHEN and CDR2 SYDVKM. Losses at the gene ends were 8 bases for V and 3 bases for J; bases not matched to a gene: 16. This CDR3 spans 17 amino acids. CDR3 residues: CASPPGDRPTGTDTQYF. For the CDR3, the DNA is TGTGCCAGCCCCCCCGGGGACAGGCCCACGGGTACAGATACGCAGTATTTT. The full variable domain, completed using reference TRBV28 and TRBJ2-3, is DVKVTQSSRYLVKRTGEKVFLECVQDMDHENMFWYRQDPGLGLRLIYFSYDVKMKEKGDIPEGYSVSREKKERFSLILESASTNQTSMYLCASPPGDRPTGTDTQYFGPGTRLTVL.

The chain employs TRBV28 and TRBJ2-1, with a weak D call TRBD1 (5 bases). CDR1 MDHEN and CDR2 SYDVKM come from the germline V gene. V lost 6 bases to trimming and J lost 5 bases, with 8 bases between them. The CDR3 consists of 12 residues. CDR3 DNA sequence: TGTGCCAGCAGCTCGGACAACAATGAGCAGTTCTTC. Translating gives CASSSDNNEQFF.

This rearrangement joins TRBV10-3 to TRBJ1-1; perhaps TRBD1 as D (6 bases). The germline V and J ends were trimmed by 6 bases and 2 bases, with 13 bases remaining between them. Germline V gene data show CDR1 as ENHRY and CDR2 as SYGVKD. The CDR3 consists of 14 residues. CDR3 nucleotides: TGTGCCATCAGGCTGTACAGGGATAACACTGAAGCTTTCTTT. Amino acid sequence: CAIRLYRDNTEAFF.